The 20 T cell receptor beta chains given below trace back to one sample, sequenced in a study of shared clonotypes between healthy human individuals. The table came from immunoSEQ multiplex PCR; TCRdb's copy has only in-frame clones and leaves some out. Found here are around 2.5 million clones, 80% to 95% of them singletons; the top ten hold approximately 0.35%. The material sequenced was naive CD4+ T cells from PBMCs. Subset described: CD45RA+ positively selected. Receptor source: a man aged 18 to 35 in good health. Some clones in this sample may be carry-over from other donors' samples.

The chain recombines TRBV7-8 with TRBJ2-2; D gene uncertain. This CDR3 comprises 15 residues. Trimming pared 5 bases from V and 6 bases from J, leaving 16 bases between. Germline V gene lookup returns CDR1 SGHVS and CDR2 FQNEAQ. CDR3 nucleotides: TGTGCCAGCAGCCCTTCGCCGGCGGAACCCGGGGAGCTGTTTTTT. Its translation: CASSPSPAEPGELFF. Full variable domain (rest looked up from reference TRBV7-8 and TRBJ2-2): GAGVSQSPRYKVAKRGQDVALRCDPISGHVSLFWYQQALGQGPEFLTYFQNEAQLDKSGLPSDRFFAERPEGSVSTLKIQRTQQEDSAVYLCASSPSPAEPGELFFGEGSRLTVL.

The J gene is TRBJ2-5, the V gene TRBV10-3; 10 nucleotides line up with TRBD2. The CDR3 is 14 residues long. Germline trimming cut 3 bases from V and 3 bases from J; bases unmatched to any gene: 1. CDR1 is ENHRY, CDR2 SYGVKD, per germline. DNA for the CDR3: TGTGCCATCAGTGAACTAGCGGGGAAAGAGACCCAGTACTTC. It codes for CAISELAGKETQYF.

The gene calls are TRBV4-1 and TRBJ2-7; TRBD1 or TRBD2 may be the D gene (6 bases each). This CDR3 is built from 15 residues. Germline V gives CDR1 MGHRA, CDR2 YSYEKL. V lost 3 bases and J lost 4, with 16 bases in between. The CDR3 sequence: CASSHSPGARYEQYF. As DNA, the CDR3 is TGCGCCAGCAGCCACTCACCGGGGGCCAGATACGAGCAGTACTTC.

This clone was picked up a small number of times. This CDR3 is also generated by other DNA sequences in the sample. CDR3 bases: TGTGCCAGCAGCCTATTCTACGAGCAGTACTTC. Its protein product is CASSLFYEQYF. The gene calls are TRBV7-2 and TRBJ2-7, with D uncertain. This CDR3 region has 11 residues. V was clipped by 5 bases and J by 3 bases, with 5 bases between them. Germline assignment: CDR1 SGHTA and CDR2 FQGNSA.

This clone was recorded once. The chain recombines TRBV19 with TRBJ1-2; D is uncertain. Trimming took 10 bases from V and 5 from J, leaving 23 bases between them. The CDR3 loop spans 15 amino acids. CDR1 is LNHDA, CDR2 SQIVND, per germline (reference sequence). The CDR3 loop reads CATSAKQIWRYGYTF. The CDR3 nucleotides read TGTGCCACCTCCGCCAAGCAAATTTGGAGGTATGGCTACACCTTC. The full variable domain, with the rest looked up from reference TRBV19 and TRBJ1-2, is DGGITQSPKYLFRKEGQNVTLSCEQNLNHDAMYWYRQDPGQGLRLIYYSQIVNDFQKGDIAEGYSVSREKKESFPLTVTSAQKNPTAFYLCATSAKQIWRYGYTFGSGTRLTVV.

This sequence joins TRBV7-9 and TRBJ2-5; 9 bases agree with TRBD2. The J segment lost 4 bases and the V segment lost 5 bases, leaving 11 bases of the junction unmatched. Looked up from germline, CDR1 is SEHNR and CDR2 is FQNEAQ (reference sequence). This CDR3 spans 16 amino acids. CDR3 sequence: CASSRLAVRMIETQYF. The CDR3, as DNA: TGTGCCAGCAGCCGACTAGCGGTTCGGATGATAGAGACCCAGTACTTC.

The chain employs TRBV18 and TRBJ1-4, with a possible D match to TRBD1 (5 bases). CDR3 length equals 16 residues. CDR1 KGHSH and CDR2 LQKENI come from the germline V gene. The ends were cut back, 3 bases at V and 6 bases at J, with 17 bases in the middle. The CDR3 spells CASSPFREAVHEKLFF. CDR3 DNA: TGTGCCAGCTCACCGTTCAGGGAAGCGGTCCATGAAAAACTGTTTTTT.

J is TRBJ2-3 and V is TRBV5-4; D is ambiguous. CDR3 length equals 12 residues. V dropped 3 bases and J dropped 8 bases, with 10 bases sitting between them. CDR1 is SGHNT, CDR2 YYREEE, per germline (reference sequence). CDR3 sequence (DNA): TGTGCCAGCAGCTCCCCGTCTGGTACGCAGTATTTT. As protein: CASSSPSGTQYF.

The genes are TRBV10-2 and TRBJ2-4; TRBD1 agrees at 9 bases. The germline gives CDR1 WSHSY, CDR2 SAAADI. The CDR3 consists of 18 residues. The V and J ends lost 0 bases and 0 bases, in that order; junction bases with no gene match: 6. The CDR3 here is CASSESGTGLGAKNIQYF. The CDR3 DNA reads TGCGCCAGCAGTGAGTCTGGGACAGGGCTAGGAGCCAAAAACATTCAGTACTTC.

V is TRBV25-1 and J is TRBJ2-6, with 14 bases fitting TRBD2. Germline V gives CDR1 MGHDK, CDR2 SYGVNS. Losses at the gene ends were 4 bases for V and 4 bases for J; bases not matched to a gene: 3. The CDR3 is 17 amino acids. CDR3 coding DNA: TGTGCCAGCAGTGCGGGACTAGCGGGAGCAGGGGCCAACGTCCTGACTTTC. Protein sequence: CASSAGLAGAGANVLTF.

J is TRBJ2-7 and V is TRBV18; 15 bases agree with TRBD2. V lost 3 bases, J lost 5 bases, and 5 bases stayed unmatched. CDR1 is KGHSH, CDR2 LQKENI, per germline. There are 16 residues in the CDR3. DNA of the CDR3: TGTGCCAGCTCACCCAGGACTAGCGGGAGGGGCGACGAGCAGTACTTC. Encoded protein: CASSPRTSGRGDEQYF.

This chain uses TRBV11-2 with TRBJ2-7, with 9 bases fitting TRBD2. Trimming at V came to 6 bases and at J to 4 bases, leaving 16 bases not matched to a gene. In germline, CDR1 is SGHAT, CDR2 FQNNGV. This CDR3 has 17 residues. CDR3 nucleotide sequence: TGTGCCAGCAGTGCTAGCGGGGTAAAGTTGGGCCGATACGAGCAGTACTTC. It yields the protein CASSASGVKLGRYEQYF.

V gene TRBV21-1 combines with J gene TRBJ1-1. TRBV21-1 is deemed a pseudogene. The CDR3 loop spans 13 amino acids. CDR3 sequence reads: CAWFSGRSTEAFF. The CDR3 bases are TGTGCCTGGTTTTCCGGACGGAGCACTGAAGCTTTCTTT.

The rearrangement uses TRBV19 and TRBJ2-3; D is undetermined. Trimming took 3 bases from V and 3 from J, leaving 10 bases between them. Germline-derived CDR1 and CDR2 are LNHDA and SQIVND (reference sequence). The CDR3 sequence is 14 residues long. The CDR3: CASSMNWRTDTQYF. The DNA of the CDR3 is TGTGCCAGTAGTATGAATTGGCGAACAGATACGCAGTATTTT.

The gene calls are TRBV9 and TRBJ2-5; no clear D gene. V dropped 1 base and J dropped 5 bases, with 9 bases sitting between them. The CDR3 has 13 amino acids. CDR1 and CDR2 from the germline V gene are SGDLS and YYNGEE. The CDR3 reads CASSVRQSETQYF. CDR3 DNA: TGTGCCAGCAGCGTACGTCAGTCGGAGACCCAGTACTTC.

V and J are TRBV5-1 and TRBJ2-7; TRBD1 matches 9 bases. The CDR3 is 16 residues long. Germline V CDR1 and CDR2: SGHRS, YFSETQ. V shed 0 bases and J 5 bases; nucleotides not matched to a gene: 9. CDR3: CASSLASGDRVHEQYF. CDR3 DNA: TGCGCCAGCAGCTTGGCCTCTGGGGACAGGGTCCACGAGCAGTACTTC. Looking up the rest from reference TRBV5-1 and TRBJ2-7 gives the full variable domain: KAGVTQTPRYLIKTRGQQVTLSCSPISGHRSVSWYQQTPGQGLQFLFEYFSETQRNKGNFPGRFSGRQFSNSRSEMNVSTLELGDSALYLCASSLASGDRVHEQYFGPGTRLTVT.

The V and J genes are TRBV30 and TRBJ2-7; the D gene is possibly TRBD1 (6 bases). Germline CDR1 reads GTSNPN; CDR2 reads SVGIG (reference sequence). Trimming cost V 2 bases and J 3 bases, with 11 bases left between them. This CDR3 is 13 amino acids long. The CDR3 DNA follows: TGTGCCTGGAGTCCCGGACAGTTCTACGAGCAGTACTTC. This sequence encodes CAWSPGQFYEQYF.

The V call is TRBV7-2, the J call TRBJ2-3; TRBD2 is a possible D gene (6 bases). The CDR3 has 17 amino acids. Germline V gene data show CDR1 as SGHTA and CDR2 as FQGNSA. V was pared by 0 bases and J by 2 bases, with 15 bases between. CDR3 DNA: TGTGCCAGCAGCTTAGCCGGGGGAGCGATTGCCACAGATACGCAGTATTTT. It is translated as CASSLAGGAIATDTQYF.

CDR3: CASSSGHRDQYNEQFF. Written as DNA, the CDR3 is TGTGCCAGCAGCTCGGGGCACCGGGACCAATACAATGAGCAGTTCTTC. This chain uses TRBV7-3 with TRBJ2-1; the D gene could be TRBD1 or TRBD2 (5 bases each). Deletions cut 4 bases from V and 4 bases from J, with 17 bases between. The CDR3 totals 16 residues. CDR1 is SGHTA, CDR2 FQGTGA, per germline.

The rearrangement uses TRBV7-6 and TRBJ2-2, with D possibly being TRBD1 or TRBD2 (5 bases each). The CDR3 runs 16 residues. CDR1 is SGHVS and CDR2 is FNYEAQ in the germline V gene. V gave up 0 bases and J gave up 4 bases, with 12 bases separating them. For the CDR3, the DNA is TGTGCCAGCAGCTTAGCCCGGAGTGGGGGCACCGGGGAGCTGTTTTTT. It encodes CASSLARSGGTGELFF.